This T cell receptor beta chain was identified during a study of blood T cells in healthy people across ages (dated by TCRdb to between 2014 and 2016). Notes on the research overall: In model experiments, template switching captured about one uniquely barcoded TCR beta cDNA molecule for every two T cells. Age-related changes in TCR beta repertoire diversity were measured in the study by deep sequencing normalized with unique cDNA molecular identifiers. Four age groups were formed from the donors: young (average roughly 15 years), middle-aged (just under 40), aged (about 62) and long-lived (roughly 81). To avoid experimental bias, donors of different ages were spread randomly across the sequencing lanes. Two additional independent replicas of 1 million unique cDNA reads from the same blood draw were analyzed for two donors (one aged 18 to 29 and one aged 80 or older). Overall results and qualifications from the work: As age increased, observed TCR beta diversity per million T cells dropped in a roughly linear way, and a significant reduction was already evident by age 40. Compared with the aged group, the long-lived group had more naive CD4+ T cells, fewer expanded clones and increased TCR diversity, suggesting age selection. Since profiling was done on bulk unsorted PBMCs, naive and antigen-experienced compartments could not be conclusively compared. Total diversity estimates from one million sequenced T cells were considered lower bounds and underestimates. Observed TCR beta diversity correlated strongly with the percentage of naive T cells measured by flow cytometry. The CMV infection status of donors was not known, potentially confounding age-related changes in expanded clonotypes.

The approximately 40 donors, aged about 6 to 95 years, were systemically healthy Caucasian individuals from Russia. Each donor gave ten milliliters of peripheral blood, collected into EDTA-treated Vacutainer tubes. Ficoll-Paque density-gradient centrifugation was used to isolate PBMCs, with at least 6.5 million per sample. Total RNA, at least 6 micrograms per sample, was extracted from PBMCs with Trizol reagent. Naive CD45RAhigh/CD27high T cell percentages were measured by flow cytometry on a PBMC aliquot from every donor. Comment on this clonotype: The antigen it binds to is not known. Within one base of it there is no much larger clone, and no base qualities were kept.

Receptors were amplified or captured by 5' RACE. The sequencing machine was an Illumina HiSeq 2500. The second PCR ran for about 6 to 12 cycles and used a J-beta primer mix along with a sample-barcoded 5' primer. Each TCR beta cDNA molecule received a unique molecular identifier from a template-switch 5' adaptor carrying 12 random nucleotides. At least 2.5 million CDR3-containing paired-end reads were obtained from each sample. All of the RNA was converted into first-strand cDNA using the Mint cDNA synthesis kit, with a TRBC-specific oligonucleotide serving as the primer. Following uracil-DNA glycosylase treatment, a first 18-cycle PCR with universal primers M1SS and BC2_uni_R was performed on all cDNA. On the authors' methods: Normalization of each sample was performed by random selection of 1 million high-quality reads, each carrying a distinct molecular identifier. Instead of being binned into consensus sequences, reads with shared molecular identifiers were discarded. MiTCR, with a Q25 quality threshold and the strictest error-elimination algorithm, was used for CDR3 identification, clonotype clustering and error correction. A nonparametric unseen species model with Euler transformation was used to estimate a lower bound on total TCR beta diversity. Starting from the raw public reads, TCRdb applied fastp trimming at Q25, assembled clones with MiXCR and retained in-frame beta chains. Identical CDR3 protein sequences are pooled into one entry, listed with their most common genes and DNA. For this entry, the V and J calls and clone size follow TCRdb and not the study's own pipeline. The sample records 800,000 or so distinct CDR3 sequences, approximately 67% of which are singletons. About 30% of the sample rests with the top ten.

CDR1 and CDR2 are read off the germline V gene (reference sequence) as MNHEY and SMNVEV. Inclusive of the bounding cysteine and phenylalanine, the CDR3 is 15 residues long. The CDR3 DNA has 45 bases and is translated from base 1. V was cut back by 1 base and J by 3 bases, leaving a gap of 13 bases between them. This clonotype was obtained from a man aged 25 to 40 in good health. Input material: blood. The sequence joins TRBV27 to TRBJ2-7; TRBD2 is possibly the D segment (6 matching bases). CDR3 region: CASSLYREVNYEQYF. The DNA sequence is given as TGTGCCAGCAGTTTATATAGGGAGGTGAACTACGAGCAGTACTTC.